This T cell receptor beta chain was retrieved from a study of blood T cell repertoires in COVID-19. Study background: The samples span acute and convalescent COVID-19 from the United States, Italy and Spain. The cDNA or gDNA used as material had been derived from T cells, B-cell-depleted T cells, or PBMCs.

The CDR3 covers 14 residues. Germline CDR1 LNHDA, CDR2 SQIVND (reference sequence). The V end was cut by 7 bases, the J end by 13 bases, with 20 bases between. Methods used by the authors: Amplifying reference gene primers gave estimates of nucleated cell counts. This table comes from immunoSEQ multiplex PCR, and its TCRdb copy is limited to in-frame clones, with some not included. V and J calls plus clone size are reproduced from that table; the DNA served to infer D and trimming. The data contain 150,000 or so clones, around 89% of them seen just once; the ten biggest clones take up 20% to 30%. This clone was found once.

The material sequenced was peripheral blood. This receptor was taken from a man between 60 and 70 years old with acute or convalescent COVID-19. The chain joins TRBV19 to TRBJ1-6, with D perhaps matching TRBD1 (5 bases). CDR3 sequence: CASTTGGELRPLHF. The CDR3 coding sequence is TGTGCCAGTACCACGGGAGGGGAATTAAGGCCCCTCCACTTT.